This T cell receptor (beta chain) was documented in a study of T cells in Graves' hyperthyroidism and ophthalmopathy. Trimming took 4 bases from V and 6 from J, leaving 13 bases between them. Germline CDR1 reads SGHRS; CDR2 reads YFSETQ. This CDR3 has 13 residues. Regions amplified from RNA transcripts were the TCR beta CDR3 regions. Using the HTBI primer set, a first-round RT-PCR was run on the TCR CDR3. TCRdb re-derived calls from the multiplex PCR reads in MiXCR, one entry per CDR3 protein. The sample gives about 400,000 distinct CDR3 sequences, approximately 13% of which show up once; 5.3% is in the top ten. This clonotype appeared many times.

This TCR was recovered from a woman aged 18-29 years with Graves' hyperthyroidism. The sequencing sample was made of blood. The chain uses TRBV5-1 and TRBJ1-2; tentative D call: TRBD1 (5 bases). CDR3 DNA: TGCGCCAGCAGCGAGGACAACTCCGATGGCTACACCTTC. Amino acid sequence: CASSEDNSDGYTF.